A single sample gave rise to the 20 T cell receptor beta chains below, sequenced in a study of kidney transplant recipient with SARS-CoV-2 infection. TCRdb passed the reads through MiXCR, listing each CDR3 protein once. The table records roughly 250,000 distinct CDR3 sequences, around 30% of them present only once. This specimen was a blood sample, taken at baseline and on day 111 from a kidney transplant recipient. The source of these receptors is a male patient between 25 and 40 years old who had COVID-19 and was a kidney transplant recipient. Some T cells may be the graft donor's.

This clonotype has ten or more counts. V usage is TRBV27 and J usage is TRBJ1-4, with no clear D. V lost 9 bases to trimming and J lost 6 bases, with 14 bases between them. This CDR3 has 13 residues. In germline, CDR1 is MNHEY, CDR2 SMNVEV (reference sequence). This CDR3 reads CASSSDGDEKLFF. The CDR3 DNA reads TGTGCCAGTTCTTCAGATGGCGATGAAAAACTGTTTTTT.

This clonotype was observed at least ten times. V is TRBV6-5 and J is TRBJ2-7, with D possibly matching TRBD1 (8 bases). Per the germline V gene, CDR1 is MNHEY and CDR2 is SVGAGI. CDR3 size: 15 residues. V was pared by 5 bases and J by 4 bases, with 18 bases between. In DNA form, the CDR3 reads TGTGCCAGCAGTGTCACACAGGGGGGGCCTTACGAGCAGTACTTC. Amino acids: CASSVTQGGPYEQYF.

Remarks on this clonotype: One base away lies a much larger clone, so this may be a sequencing read error. The chain carries TRBV7-2 and TRBJ2-1; the match to TRBD1 covers 8 bases. In germline, CDR1 is SGHTA, CDR2 FQGNSA. The ends lost 5 bases at V and 11 bases at J; junction bases unmatched: 17. The CDR3 loop spans 16 amino acids. In DNA form, the CDR3 reads TGTACCAGCAGCCCGAAGTCAGGACAGGGCATCGCGCAGCAGTTCTTC. Protein sequence: CTSSPKSGQGIAQQFF.

The V gene is TRBV9, the J gene TRBJ2-5, with D perhaps assigned TRBD1 or TRBD2 (5 bases each). Trimming removed 0 bases at V and 5 bases at J, with 17 bases between. The CDR3 has 16 residues. In germline, CDR1 is SGDLS, CDR2 YYNGEE. This CDR3 is CASSVAGTGTQETQYF. As DNA, the CDR3 is TGTGCCAGCAGCGTAGCTGGGACGGGGACCCAGGAGACCCAGTACTTC.

This clonotype was counted only a few times. The chain links TRBV4-2 to TRBJ2-3, with D uncertain. Trimming pared 4 bases from V and 2 bases from J, leaving 13 bases between. The CDR3 length is 15 residues. Germline V gives CDR1 LGHNA, CDR2 YNFKEQ. The CDR3 coding sequence is TGTGCCAGCAGCCCCGATTGGCTAAACACAGATACGCAGTATTTT. This encodes CASSPDWLNTDTQYF.

This clonotype was seen only a few times. This sequence may be a read error, since a much larger clone differs from it by one base. This likely comes from a read error, as the CDR3 has no conserved phenylalanine or tryptophan at its end. The chain employs TRBV18 and TRBJ1-1, with D perhaps matching TRBD1 (6 bases). The CDR3 covers 15 residues. The germline V gene has CDR1 KGHSH and CDR2 LQKENI. Trimming left V 6 bases short and J 1 base short, with 15 bases between. The CDR3 region is CASSQTGLTNTEAFL. As DNA, the CDR3 is TGTGCCAGCTCGCAGACAGGACTTACGAACACTGAAGCTTTCCTT.

This clonotype was detected many times. V gene TRBV6-5 combines with J gene TRBJ1-4, with D uncertain. Trimming removed 5 bases from V and 4 bases from J, with 8 bases in between. The length of the CDR3 is 13 residues. Germline assignment: CDR1 MNHEY and CDR2 SVGAGI. The CDR3 nucleotides read TGTGCCAGCAGTAACAGAGATAATGAAAAACTGTTTTTT. This encodes CASSNRDNEKLFF.

This clonotype has a count of ten or more. This chain joins TRBV7-7 and TRBJ1-2, with D possibly being TRBD1 (5 bases). This CDR3 is 17 amino acids long. CDR1 is SSHAT and CDR2 is FNYEAQ in the germline V gene (reference sequence). Trimming stripped 5 bases from V and 4 bases from J, with 23 bases between. As DNA, the CDR3 is TGTGCCAGCAGCGACAGAAATAAGTGCCGAAAGACCTATGGCTACACCTTC. Amino acid sequence: CASSDRNKCRKTYGYTF.

This clonotype was counted ten times or more. The chain links TRBV12-3 or TRBV12-4 to TRBJ1-2, with D possibly matching TRBD1 (5 bases). The V end lost 5 bases, the J end lost 4 bases, and 23 bases lay between the germline ends. The CDR3 runs 17 residues. The CDR3 coding sequence is TGTGCCAGCAGTCAAGGAGACAGCTTCCGAAAGACCTATGGCTACACCTTC. Translation gives CASSQGDSFRKTYGYTF.

This clonotype came up many times. J is TRBJ1-1 and V is TRBV3-1; D is unclear. The CDR3 length is 14 residues. Trimming removed 4 bases from V and 3 bases from J, with 12 bases in between. CDR1 LGHDT and CDR2 YNNKEL come from the germline V gene (reference sequence). The CDR3 coding sequence is TGTGCCAGCAGCCCAACCCGCACGGACACTGAAGCTTTCTTT. Protein product: CASSPTRTDTEAFF. Together with reference TRBV3-1 and TRBJ1-1, the CDR3 gives the full variable domain: DTAVSQTPKYLVTQMGNDKSIKCEQNLGHDTMYWYKQDSKKFLKIMFSYNNKELIINETVPNRFSPKSPDKAHLNLHINSLELGDSAVYFCASSPTRTDTEAFFGQGTRLTVV.

The chain carries TRBV5-1 and TRBJ2-5; 12 positions agree with TRBD1. The CDR3 consists of 16 residues. V gave up 4 bases and J gave up 5 bases; unmatched junction bases: 9. Germline V gene data show CDR1 as SGHRS and CDR2 as YFSETQ. In DNA form, the CDR3 reads TGCGCCAGCAGCGCCTCGGGACAGGGGGCGCGGGAGACCCAGTACTTC. The encoded protein is CASSASGQGARETQYF. Filled out from reference TRBV5-1 and TRBJ2-5, the complete variable domain reads KAGVTQTPRYLIKTRGQQVTLSCSPISGHRSVSWYQQTPGQGLQFLFEYFSETQRNKGNFPGRFSGRQFSNSRSEMNVSTLELGDSALYLCASSASGQGARETQYFGPGTRLLVL.

This clonotype was observed many times. The chain recombines TRBV6-8 with TRBJ1-2; D is unclear. Trimming removed 5 bases from V and 4 bases from J, with 23 bases in between. Germline V gene sequence: CDR1 MNHGY, CDR2 SAAAGT. The CDR3 extends over 17 amino acids. The CDR3 nucleotides are TGTGCCAGCAGTCAGCACGCACGCTCTAGAAAGACCTATGGCTACACCTTC. Its translation: CASSQHARSRKTYGYTF.

This clonotype was found many times. The J gene is TRBJ1-5, the V gene TRBV5-6; no clear D. The CDR3 sequence is 15 residues long. V was cut by 2 bases and J by 4 bases, with 13 bases left in between. Germline V gene data show CDR1 as SGHDT and CDR2 as YYEEEE. The DNA of the CDR3 is TGTGCCAGCAGCTTCGGCGAGGGATCGAATCAGCCCCAGCATTTT. Translating it yields CASSFGEGSNQPQHF. Together with reference TRBV5-6 and TRBJ1-5, the CDR3 gives the full variable domain: DAGVTQSPTHLIKTRGQQVTLRCSPKSGHDTVSWYQQALGQGPQFIFQYYEEEERQRGNFPDRFSGHQFPNYSSELNVNALLLGDSALYLCASSFGEGSNQPQHFGDGTRLSIL.

Ten or more counts support this clonotype. The V gene is TRBV7-3, the J gene TRBJ1-1; no clear D gene. The CDR3 is made up of 12 amino acids. The germline gives CDR1 SGHTA, CDR2 FQGTGA. Deletions cut 5 bases from V and 7 bases from J, with 11 bases between. CDR3 bases: TGTGCCAGCAGCGAAGAGAAAGGTGAAGCTTTCTTT. This gives the protein CASSEEKGEAFF.

Turning to this clonotype: Only one base separates this from a far larger clonotype, so it likely reflects a read error. The chain recombines TRBV7-9 with TRBJ2-7; D unresolved. CDR1 is SEHNR and CDR2 is FQNEAQ in the germline V gene (reference sequence). CDR3 size: 11 residues. The DNA of the CDR3 is TGTGCCAGCAGCTTAAACTACGAGCGGTACTTC. Translating it yields CASSLNYERYF.

Many counts were recorded for this clonotype. The chain uses TRBV30 and TRBJ2-7; D may be TRBD2 (7 bases). Trimming removed 8 bases at V and 1 base at J, with 15 bases between. The germline gives CDR1 GTSNPN, CDR2 SVGIG (reference sequence). CDR3 length: 13 amino acids. The CDR3 coding sequence is TGTGCCCTATGGGGGGGCCGATCCTACGAGCAGTACTTC. It is translated as CALWGGRSYEQYF.

This chain uses TRBV30 with TRBJ2-3, with 7 bases lining up with TRBD1. CDR3 size: 12 residues. The germline V gene encodes CDR1 GTSNPN and CDR2 SVGIG (reference sequence). After removal of 4 bases from V and 8 bases from J, the junction contained 6 bases not matched to a gene. The CDR3 DNA sequence: TGTGCCTGGATTTCATCAGGGGGTACGCAGTATTTT. Protein product: CAWISSGGTQYF.

Points on this clonotype: Only one base separates this from a far larger clonotype, so it likely reflects a read error. The chain has TRBV3-1 and TRBJ2-7; no clear D gene. This CDR3 region has 12 residues. Germline V gene sequence: CDR1 LGHDT, CDR2 YNNKEL (reference sequence). For the CDR3, the DNA is TGTACCAGCAGCCCCTACGGCTACGAGCAGTACTTC. Protein sequence: CTSSPYGYEQYF.

This clonotype was recorded at least ten times. The chain combines TRBV5-4 with TRBJ1-1, with D perhaps matching TRBD1 (6 bases). The CDR3 totals 14 residues. CDR1 SGHNT and CDR2 YYREEE come from the germline V gene (reference sequence). V was cut by 4 bases and J by 4 bases, with 14 bases left in between. In DNA form, the CDR3 reads TGTGCCAGCAGCACGTTGACAGGTCGCACTGAAGCTTTCTTT. Encoded protein: CASSTLTGRTEAFF. The whole variable domain, remainder taken from reference TRBV5-4 and TRBJ1-1, is ETGVTQSPTHLIKTRGQQVTLRCSSQSGHNTVSWYQQALGQGPQFIFQYYREEENGRGNFPPRFSGLQFPNYSSELNVNALELDDSALYLCASSTLTGRTEAFFGQGTRLTVV.

This clonotype was seen only a few times. V is TRBV7-2 and J is TRBJ2-3; the match to TRBD2 covers 8 bases. The CDR3 loop spans 17 amino acids. Trimming cost V 1 base and J 1 base; bases outside gene matches: 7. Germline V gene lookup returns CDR1 SGHTA and CDR2 FQGNSA. The DNA of the CDR3 is TGTGCCAGCAGCTTAGGACTTGCACTAGCGGGCACAGATACGCAGTATTTT. Translating gives CASSLGLALAGTDTQYF.